This entry lists 7 T cell receptor beta chains sequenced from one sample in a study of pediatric ulcerative colitis. Clones were sequenced by immunoSEQ multiplex PCR, and TCRdb holds only the in-frame ones, with some missing. The data contain about 11,000 clones, 65% to 90% of them singletons. One to two pinch biopsies were taken from the rectum during colonoscopy. Source material: gut tissue. These receptor sequences come from a girl aged 10 to 17 who was a control in a study of pediatric ulcerative colitis.

This clone was found a few times. The chain joins TRBV15 to TRBJ1-5; D remains unclear. This CDR3 has 14 residues. Germline V gene lookup returns CDR1 LNHNV and CDR2 YYDKDF (reference sequence). Trimming removed 0 bases from V and 3 bases from J, with 6 bases in between. CDR3 residues: CATSRDLNNQPQHF. The CDR3 DNA reads TGTGCCACCAGCAGAGATCTGAACAATCAGCCCCAGCATTTT.

Concerning this clone itself: One junction end does not reproduce the germline sequence, and a read error may be involved. Different DNA sequences within this sample yield the same CDR3. V is TRBV28 and J is TRBJ2-1, with D possibly matching TRBD2 (5 bases). Germline-derived CDR1 and CDR2 are MDHEN and SYDVKM. The length of the CDR3 is 14 residues. The DNA for the CDR3 is TGTGCCAGCACCGAAAGCGGCTCCTACAATGAACAGTTCTTC. Protein: CASTESGSYNEQFF.

J is TRBJ1-1 and V is TRBV6-1; 9 bases map to TRBD1. This CDR3 spans 15 amino acids. Germline V gives CDR1 MNHNS, CDR2 SASEGT. With 5 bases clipped from V and 3 bases from J, the junction kept 7 bases outside the gene matches. CDR3 sequence (DNA): TGTGCCAGCAGTTGGTACCGGGACAGGGACACTGAAGCTTTCTTT. It encodes CASSWYRDRDTEAFF.

The chain couples TRBV7-2 to TRBJ1-5; unclear D gene. Per germline, CDR1 SGHTA and CDR2 FQGNSA. The CDR3 consists of 15 residues. V lost 1 base and J lost 2, with 9 bases in between. The DNA for the CDR3 is TGTGCCAGCAGCTTAGGAAGAAACCGCAATCAGCCCCAGCATTTT. Translated: CASSLGRNRNQPQHF.

This clone showed up just a few times. This chain's CDR3 is CSAGQGGNQPQHF. The CDR3 nucleotides read TGCAGCGCCGGACAGGGCGGCAATCAGCCCCAGCATTTT. The chain is built from TRBV29-1 and TRBJ1-5, with 8 bases that match TRBD1. V shed 7 bases, J shed 2 bases, and the junction held 4 bases outside the gene matches. The CDR3 totals 13 residues. CDR1 and CDR2 (germline): SQVTM, ANQGSEA.

The chain uses TRBV18 and TRBJ1-2; D remains unclear. V lost 0 bases and J lost 7, with 6 bases in between. This CDR3 contains 12 residues. The germline gives CDR1 KGHSH, CDR2 LQKENI. Written as DNA, the CDR3 is TGTGCCAGCTCACCACCAACTGGTGGCTACACCTTC. Residues: CASSPPTGGYTF.

The chain links TRBV7-8 to TRBJ2-3, with D tentatively TRBD2 (6 bases). Trimming cost V 1 base and J 3 bases, with 11 bases left between them. The CDR3 covers 15 residues. Germline V gives CDR1 SGHVS, CDR2 FQNEAQ. The CDR3: CASSLVGSSTDTQYF. The CDR3 region has the DNA TGTGCCAGCAGCTTAGTCGGGAGTTCGACAGATACGCAGTATTTT. Full variable domain (missing parts from reference TRBV7-8 and TRBJ2-3): GAGVSQSPRYKVAKRGQDVALRCDPISGHVSLFWYQQALGQGPEFLTYFQNEAQLDKSGLPSDRFFAERPEGSVSTLKIQRTQQEDSAVYLCASSLVGSSTDTQYFGPGTRLTVL.